This T cell receptor beta chain was sequenced in a study of graft-versus-host responses after intestinal transplantation. Study overall: Recipients across the board were started on anti-thymocyte globulin induction, then kept on tacrolimus and steroids for around 3 years.

The germline gives CDR1 MDHEN, CDR2 SYDVKM. The CDR3 consists of 14 residues. V was cut by 7 bases and J by 3 bases, with 13 bases left in between. The table came from immunoSEQ multiplex PCR; TCRdb's copy has only in-frame clones and leaves some out. Among roughly 120,000 clones listed, just under 95% were seen once. The study's findings and limits: Recipient marrow showed GvH clones, some seen first in ileum or blood.

This clone appeared a single time. Antigen: not known. The receptor was derived from a human donor who was the organ donor for an intestinal transplant. The sample here was unstimulated CD8+ T cells sorted from spleen or lymph node cells, taken before transplant. The rearrangement uses TRBV28 and TRBJ1-5; no clear D gene. The chain's CDR3 is CASTMDGFNQPQHF. Written as DNA, the CDR3 is TGTGCCAGCACTATGGACGGATTCAATCAGCCCCAGCATTTT.